This section outlines one T cell receptor beta chain sequence together with its context. CDR3 length: 16 amino acids. The junction had 5 bases not matched to a gene; V was cut back by 2 bases and J by 6 bases. Looked up from germline, CDR1 is SGHRS and CDR2 is YFSETQ. The data are from a study of OX40 agonist ivuxolimab in advanced cancers. Across the study: Three partial responders included one hepatocellular carcinoma patient and two cutaneous melanoma patients.

The method was immunoSEQ multiplex PCR; TCRdb's version includes in-frame clones alone and lacks a portion of them. The data show more than 85,000 clones, under 95% seen once. The input for sequencing was CD4+ or CD8+ T cells sorted from blood, taken in a trial of the OX40 agonist ivuxolimab. This TCR was sampled from an adult with an advanced solid tumor such as melanoma, head and neck, liver or kidney cancer. This chain links TRBV5-1 with TRBJ2-1; 13 positions agree with TRBD2. CDR3 sequence reads: CASSLPGLAGVNEQFF. Here the CDR3 DNA reads TGCGCCAGCAGCTTACCTGGACTAGCGGGAGTCAATGAGCAGTTCTTC. Combining the CDR3 with reference TRBV5-1 and TRBJ2-1 gives the whole variable domain KAGVTQTPRYLIKTRGQQVTLSCSPISGHRSVSWYQQTPGQGLQFLFEYFSETQRNKGNFPGRFSGRQFSNSRSEMNVSTLELGDSALYLCASSLPGLAGVNEQFFGPGTRLTVL.